In its sample, the clone carrying this TCR beta chain was seen a few times. Its antigen remains unidentified. Assay: immunoSEQ multiplex PCR; the TCRdb copy retains only in-frame clones and omits some. The table includes under 45,000 clones, nearly 80% detected once. The data were obtained in a study of OX40 agonist ivuxolimab in advanced cancers. Looking at the study overall: Partial responses occurred in Three dose-escalation patients, one with hepatocellular carcinoma and two with cutaneous melanoma.

Germline loops: CDR1 SGHRS, CDR2 YFSETQ. This CDR3 is 15 amino acids long. The V segment lost 0 bases and the J segment 6 bases; nucleotides outside the gene matches: 7. General study findings and limits: On average, a greater number of expanded clones characterised CD8+ T cells relative to CD4+. CD4+ and CD8+ blood T cells expanded clonally by week 6 at 0.1 to 3.0 mg/kg. Part of the nonresponder group also had normalized T-cell clonal expansion that was low.

The chain is built from TRBV5-1 and TRBJ1-2; 8 bases map to TRBD1. The sequencing here drew on CD4+ or CD8+ T cells sorted from blood, taken in a trial of the OX40 agonist ivuxolimab. The receptor's source is an adult with an advanced solid tumor such as melanoma, head and neck, liver or kidney cancer. The CDR3 sequence is CASSLGTGSRHGYTF. The CDR3, as DNA: TGCGCCAGCAGCTTGGGGACAGGGTCGAGACATGGCTACACCTTC.